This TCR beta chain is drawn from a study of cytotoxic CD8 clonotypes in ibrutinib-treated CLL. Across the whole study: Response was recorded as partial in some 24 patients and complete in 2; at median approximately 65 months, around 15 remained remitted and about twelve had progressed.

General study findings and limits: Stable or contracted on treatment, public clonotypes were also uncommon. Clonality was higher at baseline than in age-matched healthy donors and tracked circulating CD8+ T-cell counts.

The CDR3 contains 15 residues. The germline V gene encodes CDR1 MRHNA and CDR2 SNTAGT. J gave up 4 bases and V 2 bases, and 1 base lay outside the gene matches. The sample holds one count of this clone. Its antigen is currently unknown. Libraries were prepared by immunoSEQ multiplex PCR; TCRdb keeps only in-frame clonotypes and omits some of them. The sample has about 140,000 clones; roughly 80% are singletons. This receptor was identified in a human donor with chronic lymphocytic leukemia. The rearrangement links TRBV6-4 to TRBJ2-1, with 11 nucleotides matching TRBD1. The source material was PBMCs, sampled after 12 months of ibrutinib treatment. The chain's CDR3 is CASSDGQGAYNEQFF. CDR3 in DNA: TGTGCCAGCAGTGACGGACAGGGGGCTTACAATGAGCAGTTCTTC.